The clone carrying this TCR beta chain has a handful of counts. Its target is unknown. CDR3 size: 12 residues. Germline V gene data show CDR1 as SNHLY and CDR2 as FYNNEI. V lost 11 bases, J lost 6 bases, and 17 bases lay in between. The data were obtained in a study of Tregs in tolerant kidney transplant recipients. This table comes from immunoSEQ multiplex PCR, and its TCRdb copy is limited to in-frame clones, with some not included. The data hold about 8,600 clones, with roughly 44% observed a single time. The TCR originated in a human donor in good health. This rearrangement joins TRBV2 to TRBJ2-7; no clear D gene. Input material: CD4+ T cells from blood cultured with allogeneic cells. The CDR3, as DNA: TGTGCCGTAGGTGTCCCCCTACGCGAGCAGTACTTC. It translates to CAVGVPLREQYF. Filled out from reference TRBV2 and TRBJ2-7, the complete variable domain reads EPEVTQTPSHQVTQMGQEVILRCVPISNHLYFYWYRQILGQKVEFLVSFYNNEISEKSEIFDDQFSVERPDGSNFTLKIRSTKLEDSAMYFCAVGVPLREQYFGPGTRLTVT.